The sequence of this TCR beta chain was determined in a study of cytomegalovirus exposure and HLA in healthy donors. On this clone: A junction boundary mismatches the germline segment, possibly from a read error.

Researchers ran the PCR with 60 Vbeta and 13 Jbeta primers. The method was immunoSEQ multiplex PCR; TCRdb's version includes in-frame clones alone and lacks a portion of them. Of about 170,000 clones listed, approximately 80% are singletons. The source of this sequence is a woman aged 45-59 years in good health and CMV-seropositive. Source material: PBMCs.

Written as DNA, the CDR3 is TGTTCCAGCAGCTTAGGGACTAGCGGGATTTTTTACGAGCAGTACTTC. Translated: CSSSLGTSGIFYEQYF. The chain joins TRBV7-9 to TRBJ2-7; TRBD2 matches 13 bases. Per germline, CDR1 SEHNR and CDR2 FQNEAQ (reference sequence). The CDR3 is 16 amino acids.